This TCR beta chain is from a study of shared clonotypes between healthy human individuals. CDR3 length equals 15 residues. Trimming removed 5 bases from V and 7 bases from J, with 21 bases in between. Germline CDR1 is MNHEY and CDR2 is SMNVEV (reference sequence). Assay used: immunoSEQ multiplex PCR; TCRdb lists only in-frame clones, some missing. This table holds roughly 2.6 million clones, around nine tenths found once. Material: naive CD4+ T cells sorted from blood. Subset meaning: CD45RA+ positively selected. This clonotype originated in a young man in good health. The chain couples TRBV27 to TRBJ2-7, with D perhaps matching TRBD2 (7 bases). The CDR3 sequence is CASSPSNGGPREQYF. As DNA, the CDR3 is TGTGCCAGCAGTCCGTCTAACGGGGGGCCAAGGGAGCAGTACTTC.